This T cell receptor beta chain is from a study of neurological immune-mediated disorders (dated by TCRdb to the late 2010s). Background on the whole study: Of the 35 or so multiple sclerosis patients, some 31 had relapsing-remitting MS and 3 had secondary progressive MS. The 106 TCR-beta libraries covered PBMC samples along with longitudinal samples, technical triplicates, and paired sorted CD4+ and CD8+ T-cell subsets. The cohort included some 66 subjects: roughly 15 with HAM/TSP, about 34 with multiple sclerosis, and 20 healthy controls. Peripheral blood TCR-beta repertoires from patients with HTLV-I-associated myelopathy (HAM/TSP), patients with multiple sclerosis, and healthy controls were compared in the study using UMI-based sequencing. General conclusions and limits of the study: TCR clonal expansion was greatest in HAM/TSP patients and smallest in MS patients, who ranked below even healthy controls. Repertoires from 18 of 34 MS patients were grouped by phylogenetic analysis into a cluster of related CDR3 sequences, suggesting a possible repertoire-level signature. No association of the MS cluster with clinical or MRI features was observed, and the need for larger cohorts was stated by the authors. No identical CDR3 amino acid sequences were shared among expanded clones across subjects, suggesting private TCR-beta repertoires in all groups.

This clonotype has at least ten counts. This clone's antigen is unknown. No much larger clonotype is one base removed from it; base qualities were not supplied. To synthesize cDNA, template-switch 5'RACE was performed with a primer carrying a 10-nucleotide random unique molecular identifier so that each TCR transcript was tagged. Each sequencing run produced over 160 million TCR-beta sequences covering 15-18 subjects. The RNeasy kit was used for extraction of total RNA. The KAPA Real-time Library Amplification kit was used to amplify TCR-beta VDJ regions with primers for the TCR constant region and the 5'RACE anchor. Sample indexes and Illumina adaptors were added in a first PCR, after which library yield was increased in a second PCR. After Ampure bead purification, the TCR product of roughly 650 bp was size-selected on a 2% E-gel SizeSelection system. Library quality was checked on a Bioanalyzer, concentration was measured with Qubit, and libraries were quantified with the Kapa Library Quantification kit before pooling. Paired-end 2 x 150 bp sequencing of the libraries was performed on an Illumina HiSeq 2500. To increase sequence diversity, 25-30% phiX was spiked into each library pool. In the authors' own workflow: Quality-filtered reads were processed with the UMI-based MiGEC pipeline, and over 75% of raw TCR sequences were removed by the MiGEC pipeline during error correction. VDJ genes were aligned to IMGT germline references, and each clonotype was defined by a unique CDR3 amino acid sequence together with V-J genes. Clonal expansion, Shannon diversity, and CDR3 relatedness (CalcPairwiseDistances, ClusterSamples) were evaluated with VDJtools, and phylogenetic trees were built with CLCbio workbench. Expanded clones were defined as having at least 8 unique UMIs, based on coefficient-of-variation modelling across technical triplicates. Through fastp at Q25 and MiXCR, TCRdb rebuilt clones from the public reads, retaining in-frame beta chains. Identical CDR3 proteins give one entry, which carries the most common genes and DNA. These V and J calls rely on TCRdb rather than the paper's analysis. The sample profile shows about 82,000 distinct CDR3 sequences; 2.5% to 3% of them were found once. Of the sample, around 1.1% is held by the ten largest clones.

Reading the germline V gene gives CDR1 SGDLS and CDR2 YYNGEE. The CDR3, from cysteine to phenylalanine, totals 17 residues. CDR3 DNA is the only sequence kept; it has 51 bases, read in frame from the first base. The trim is 4 bases for V and 8 bases for J, with a gap of 22 bases between the germline ends. For unsorted PBMC libraries, 2 million PBMCs were used after storage in RNAlater at -80 degrees C until RNA extraction. Multiple sclerosis patients were enrolled in a US clinical protocol evaluating disease progression by magnetic resonance imaging. Peripheral blood was subjected to Ficoll-Hypaque density gradient centrifugation to isolate PBMCs, which were then cryopreserved in liquid nitrogen.

The sample consisted of PBMCs. The chain was built from TRBV9 and TRBJ1-6, with TRBD1 perhaps the D gene, on 5 matching bases. The clonotype comes from a woman under 40 with multiple sclerosis. Here is the DNA: TGTGCCAGCAGCCCCCTAGGTGGGGGACCTACGGATTCACCCCTCCACTTT. Its product reads: CASSPLGGGPTDSPLHF. The full variable domain, completed from the reference TRBV9 and TRBJ1-6 proteins outside the CDR3, reads DSGVTQTPKHLITATGQRVTLRCSPRSGDLSVYWYQQSLDQGLQFLIQYYNGEERAKGNILERFSAQQFPDLHSELNLSSLELGDSALYFCASSPLGGGPTDSPLHFGNGTRLTVT.